A single sample is the source of the 27 T cell receptor beta chains below, sequenced in a study of human T cells and chemical hapten exposure. The time point: healthy volunteer bleed at 2 weeks. Before extraction, the whole blood was not fractionated, and total RNA was taken from it. From the RACE reads, TCRdb called clonotypes with MiXCR, one entry per CDR3 protein. The table lists roughly 130,000 distinct CDR3 sequences, about 9.4% of them singletons. Sequencing input: whole blood. The source of these receptors is a male donor in good health. Some clones in this sample may be carry-over from other donors' samples.

This rearrangement joins TRBV27 to TRBJ1-1; D is undetermined. In germline, CDR1 is MNHEY, CDR2 SMNVEV (reference sequence). The CDR3 covers 13 residues. V was shortened by 3 bases and J by 3 bases, with 8 bases between the two germline ends. This chain's CDR3 is CASSFKADTEAFF. CDR3 bases: TGTGCCAGCAGTTTCAAGGCGGACACTGAAGCTTTCTTT.

The V call is TRBV3-1, the J call TRBJ2-5; TRBD1 might be the D (5 bases). The CDR3 has 16 amino acids. With 4 bases removed from V and 3 bases from J, the gap between germline ends came to 18 bases. The germline V gene has CDR1 LGHDT and CDR2 YNNKEL (reference sequence). Here the CDR3 DNA reads TGTGCCAGCAGCCGGCCCGACGACAGTCTAAAAGAGACCCAGTACTTC. Translation: CASSRPDDSLKETQYF.

This clonotype appeared many times. The V call is TRBV7-2, the J call TRBJ2-5; no clear D gene. V lost 1 base to trimming and J lost 3 bases, with 15 bases between them. Germline CDR1 reads SGHTA; CDR2 reads FQGNSA. This CDR3 has 16 residues. The CDR3 loop is CASSLGLALLKETQYF. In nucleotides, the CDR3 is TGTGCCAGCAGCTTAGGGCTCGCTCTACTGAAAGAGACCCAGTACTTC.

The rearrangement links TRBV7-8 to TRBJ1-5; 7 nucleotides agree with TRBD1. Germline V lookup: CDR1 SGHVS, CDR2 FQNEAQ. J gave up 5 bases and V 0 bases, and 4 bases lay outside the gene matches. This CDR3 has 15 amino acids. CDR3 DNA sequence: TGTGCCAGCAGCTTAGCGACAGGGAAGGATCAGCCCCAGCATTTT. Translated, it gives CASSLATGKDQPQHF.

The J gene is TRBJ1-3, the V gene TRBV12-3 or TRBV12-4; D remains ambiguous. The CDR3 consists of 14 residues. V lost 0 bases and J 2 bases, leaving 5 bases between the germline ends. Written as DNA, the CDR3 is TGTGCCAGCAGTTTAGCGGGGACTGGAAACACCATATATTTT. Its protein product is CASSLAGTGNTIYF.

The V and J genes are TRBV20-1 and TRBJ2-1; D is ambiguous. V lost 1 base and J 6 bases, leaving 4 bases between the germline ends. Germline V gives CDR1 DFQATT, CDR2 SNEGSKA (reference sequence). CDR3 length: 11 residues. The CDR3, as DNA: TGCAGTGCTAGAGGGACCAATGAGCAGTTCTTC. It is translated as CSARGTNEQFF.

This clonotype was seen more than once but under ten times. The gene calls are TRBV10-3 and TRBJ2-3, with a possible D match to TRBD1 (6 bases). The CDR3 loop spans 15 amino acids. V was pared by 6 bases and J by 4 bases, with 17 bases between. CDR1 is ENHRY, CDR2 SYGVKD, per germline. This CDR3 is CAIRGQGTAADTQYF. CDR3 nucleotides: TGTGCCATCAGGGGGCAGGGGACGGCGGCAGATACGCAGTATTTT.

The sample holds a few counts of this clonotype. This rearrangement joins TRBV12-3 or TRBV12-4 to TRBJ2-2; D may be TRBD1 (6 bases). This CDR3 region has 14 residues. V was cut by 8 bases and J by 4 bases, with 14 bases left in between. CDR3: CASATGFGTGELFF. Here the CDR3 DNA reads TGTGCCAGCGCTACAGGGTTTGGCACCGGGGAGCTGTTTTTT.

This clonotype was seen ten or more times. J is TRBJ2-7 and V is TRBV27, with D tentatively TRBD2 (5 bases). The CDR3 totals 14 residues. V lost 3 bases and J lost 3, with 12 bases in between. CDR1 and CDR2 from the germline V gene are MNHEY and SMNVEV (reference sequence). The CDR3 DNA follows: TGTGCCAGCAGTTTGGACGCGGGTGACTACGAGCAGTACTTC. Protein sequence: CASSLDAGDYEQYF.

The table lists this clonotype with many counts. The CDR3 sequence: CASSPTLDTQYF. As DNA, the CDR3 is TGTGCCAGCAGCCCGACACTTGATACGCAGTATTTT. The chain employs TRBV13 and TRBJ2-3; no clear D. The CDR3 length is 12 residues. Trimming shortened V by 5 bases and J by 6 bases, and 9 bases separated the two germline ends. Germline V gene lookup returns CDR1 PRHDT and CDR2 FYEKMQ (reference sequence).

The chain has TRBV2 and TRBJ2-2, with D hard to call. Germline values: CDR1 SNHLY, CDR2 FYNNEI. CDR3 size: 15 residues. Trimming cost V 4 bases and J 4 bases, with 13 bases left between them. CDR3 sequence (DNA): TGTGCCAGCAGTGTAGGGCATGGTTTCACCGGGGAGCTGTTTTTT. The encoded protein is CASSVGHGFTGELFF.

In its sample, this clonotype was seen many times. V is TRBV3-1 and J is TRBJ2-1, with 10 bases fitting TRBD2. V shed 1 base and J 8 bases; nucleotides not matched to a gene: 11. Looked up from germline, CDR1 is LGHDT and CDR2 is YNNKEL (reference sequence). This CDR3 has 17 amino acids. The CDR3, as DNA: TGTGCCAGCAGCCAAGGATCGGGGCTAGCGGGAGATCATGAGCAGTTCTTC. Amino acid sequence: CASSQGSGLAGDHEQFF.

This clonotype was picked up many times. This rearrangement joins TRBV7-7 to TRBJ2-1; D might be TRBD1 or TRBD2, each matching 5 bases. The CDR3 covers 14 residues. V gave up 0 bases and J gave up 5 bases, with 8 bases separating them. Germline assignment: CDR1 SSHAT and CDR2 FNYEAQ (reference sequence). CDR3 sequence: CASSLAGPDNEQFF. CDR3 coding DNA: TGTGCCAGCAGCTTAGCGGGACCAGACAATGAGCAGTTCTTC.

This clonotype was observed at least ten times. The chain carries TRBV9 and TRBJ1-4; a possible D gene is TRBD1 (6 bases). The germline V gene encodes CDR1 SGDLS and CDR2 YYNGEE. Trimming cost V 3 bases and J 7 bases, with 13 bases left between them. This CDR3 has 14 amino acids. The CDR3 coding sequence is TGTGCCAGCAGCGCAACAGGGTTGGGTGAAAAACTGTTTTTT. It yields the protein CASSATGLGEKLFF.

In this sample, this clonotype turned up a few times. The chain carries TRBV12-3 or TRBV12-4 and TRBJ1-3, with D uncertain. The CDR3 runs 15 residues. The V gene lost 5 bases and the J gene lost 2 bases, with 13 bases spanning the gap. DNA of the CDR3: TGTGCCAGCAGTGTGGGTGAGGTGGCTGGAAACACCATATATTTT. Its protein product is CASSVGEVAGNTIYF.

On this clonotype itself: Germline is not matched at one junction end, which may reflect a read error. The CDR3 reads CAGSPARSGANVLTF. CDR3 nucleotide sequence: TGCGCCGGCAGCCCGGCCCGCTCTGGGGCCAACGTCCTGACTTTC. The V gene is TRBV4-3, the J gene TRBJ2-6; D unresolved. The length of the CDR3 is 15 residues. Germline loops: CDR1 LGHNA, CDR2 YSLEER.

This clonotype was observed a few times. V gene TRBV5-4 combines with J gene TRBJ2-2; TRBD2 might be the D (7 bases). This CDR3 comprises 16 residues. The V gene's germline CDR1 is SGHNT and CDR2 YYREEE (reference sequence). The ends were cut back, 4 bases at V and 4 bases at J, with 17 bases in the middle. As DNA, the CDR3 is TGTGCCAGCAGCCCAAGTGGGGGGGCGATCACCGGGGAGCTGTTTTTT. Protein product: CASSPSGGAITGELFF.

The genes are TRBV2 and TRBJ1-5, with unresolved D. This CDR3 is 16 amino acids long. With 3 bases removed from V and 1 base from J, the gap between germline ends came to 13 bases. CDR1 SNHLY and CDR2 FYNNEI come from the germline V gene. The CDR3 region is CASSDSGSSSNQPQHF. The CDR3 DNA sequence: TGTGCCAGCAGTGATTCCGGCAGTTCCAGCAATCAGCCCCAGCATTTT. The whole variable domain, filled in from reference TRBV2 and TRBJ1-5, reads EPEVTQTPSHQVTQMGQEVILRCVPISNHLYFYWYRQILGQKVEFLVSFYNNEISEKSEIFDDQFSVERPDGSNFTLKIRSTKLEDSAMYFCASSDSGSSSNQPQHFGDGTRLSIL.

In regard to this clonotype: Since a much larger clone is just one base distant, this may be a read error. The CDR3 does not close with the conserved phenylalanine or tryptophan, likely indicating a read error. This sequence joins TRBV5-5 and TRBJ2-1; D may be TRBD2 (6 bases). Trimming shortened V by 0 bases and J by 2 bases, and 9 bases separated the two germline ends. This CDR3 contains 15 residues. Germline CDR1 reads SGHKS; CDR2 reads YYEKEE (reference sequence). The CDR3 region has the DNA TGTGCCAGCAGCTTGGAGCGGGCTGCCTACAATGAGCAGTTCCTC. Translated: CASSLERAAYNEQFL.

J is TRBJ2-3 and V is TRBV3-1, with D perhaps matching TRBD1 (6 bases). CDR3 length: 17 amino acids. CDR1 is LGHDT and CDR2 is YNNKEL in the germline V gene (reference sequence). V was shortened by 0 bases and J by 0 bases, with 13 bases between the two germline ends. DNA for the CDR3: TGTGCCAGCAGCCAAGACTACAGGGAACAGAGCACAGATACGCAGTATTTT. Translating gives CASSQDYREQSTDTQYF.

There are many counts of this clonotype. V gene TRBV7-9 combines with J gene TRBJ2-7, with D possibly TRBD1 on 5 matching bases. Looked up from germline, CDR1 is SEHNR and CDR2 is FQNEAQ (reference sequence). Trimming removed 5 bases from V and 1 base from J, with 12 bases in between. The CDR3 is made up of 14 amino acids. CDR3 residues: CASSVGEASYEQYF. CDR3 bases: TGTGCCAGCAGCGTAGGGGAAGCGTCCTACGAGCAGTACTTC.

The table lists this clonotype with many counts. This rearrangement joins TRBV20-1 to TRBJ1-2; D may be TRBD1 (5 bases). V lost 0 bases and J 4 bases, leaving 12 bases between the germline ends. Per the germline V gene, CDR1 is DFQATT and CDR2 is SNEGSKA (reference sequence). The CDR3 sequence is 14 residues long. The DNA for the CDR3 is TGCAGTGCTAGAGATCTGGGGGGAGGCTATGGCTACACCTTC. Its protein is CSARDLGGGYGYTF.

This rearrangement joins TRBV2 to TRBJ1-1; D is unresolved. CDR1 and CDR2 (germline): SNHLY, FYNNEI. The V gene lost 1 base and the J gene lost 5 bases, with 11 bases spanning the gap. The CDR3 runs to 14 residues. CDR3 in DNA: TGTGCCAGCAGTGAAGGATTCCGGGGTACTGAAGCTTTCTTT. Translating it yields CASSEGFRGTEAFF.

This clonotype has more than one count but fewer than ten. The chain recombines TRBV10-3 with TRBJ2-3; TRBD2 agrees at 8 bases. This CDR3 region has 14 residues. CDR1 and CDR2 from the germline V gene are ENHRY and SYGVKD. The V gene end was trimmed by 4 bases and the J gene end by 4 bases; junction bases not matched to a gene: 4. DNA for the CDR3: TGTGCCATCAGTGTTGAGACTAGCGCAGATACGCAGTATTTT. Translation gives CAISVETSADTQYF.

On this clonotype itself: A much larger clone lies a single base off, so this may be a read error. DNA for the CDR3: TGTGCCAACAGTGAGTCGCCGGGACAGGGTGCAGATACGCAGTATTTT. It is translated as CANSESPGQGADTQYF. This chain uses TRBV10-3 with TRBJ2-3; 9 bases line up with TRBD1. The germline gives CDR1 ENHRY, CDR2 SYGVKD. The CDR3 loop spans 16 amino acids.

This clonotype was detected only a few times. The V gene is TRBV5-1, the J gene TRBJ2-1; TRBD2 matches 7 bases. From germline, CDR1 is SGHRS and CDR2 YFSETQ. There are 18 residues in the CDR3. With 5 bases clipped from V and 3 bases from J, the junction kept 17 bases outside the gene matches. CDR3 loop: CASSFSVGGGPVYNEQFF. The CDR3 bases are TGCGCCAGCAGTTTCTCGGTCGGGGGAGGGCCGGTCTACAATGAGCAGTTCTTC.

The V and J genes are TRBV5-6 and TRBJ2-1; a weak D match, TRBD1 (5 bases). V lost 1 base to trimming and J lost 9 bases, with 17 bases between them. The CDR3 is 15 amino acids. Germline CDR1 and CDR2: SGHDT and YYEEEE. CDR3 sequence reads: CASSLSHVQGGEQFF. The CDR3 bases are TGTGCCAGCAGCTTGAGCCACGTTCAGGGCGGTGAGCAGTTCTTC.